This T cell receptor beta chain was captured in a study of cytomegalovirus exposure and HLA in healthy donors (dated by TCRdb to 2017 to 2019). With regard to the full study: According to an earlier analysis of 587 of the donors, some 170 million T cells yielded roughly 100 million unique TCR beta sequences and about 300 Gb of sequence data. Across some 400 genotyped donors of the cohort, an average of about 240,000 unique TCR beta nucleotide sequences per donor were sequenced, and 15% to 20% of those sequences were non-productive. About five DR-DQ haplotypes were treated as single units for association and clustering because of strong linkage in the cohort. In addition to the first cohort of 650 to 800 subjects, a separate validation cohort of around 110 different subjects was used. In an earlier analysis of roughly 580 of the donors, high-throughput TCR beta sequencing was used to judge whether each TCR beta V gene segment behaved as functional or pseudogenic. Genome-wide SNP genotypes for about 65% of the 666 donors were used in a later genetic analysis, which treated that subset as a discovery cohort. High-throughput TCR immunosequencing, statistical association of individual TCRs with disease status, and machine learning were combined to predict cytomegalovirus infection status. An early release covering roughly 640 HLA-typed donors comprised about 300 gigabases of sequencing data and approximately 80 million unique TCR sequences. Typing coverage differed by locus: A, B, C, DRB1 and DQB1 were typed in roughly 620-630 donors, DQA1 in about 510, DPA1 in over 600, and DPB1 in around 490. To study patterns of TCR occurrence, a later analysis re-analyzed previously published TCR beta repertoires from more than 550 donors and added high-resolution HLA genotyping. The study aimed to test whether cataloging public T cell receptors could reveal signatures of past pathogen exposure. All discovery cohort repertoires had been generated on a single sequencing platform. Both class I and class II loci were covered by HLA typing, at four-digit resolution. The study profiled the T cell repertoires of hundreds of subjects by immunosequencing and related them to cytomegalovirus serostatus. Rather than drawing on any new phenotypic data, the later analysis identified candidate immune exposures from TCR beta sequences and the way those sequences occurred across donors. Of the roughly 390 genotyped donors, roughly 80% were placed in the genetic ancestry cluster associated with self-reported Caucasian donors. Donor age, sex, ethnicity and CMV serostatus were compiled alongside the repertoire data. What the work shows at the level of the full study, not this receptor alone: Linkage disequilibrium might explain the correlated functional status among segregating V segments, but an unknown experimental factor could not be ruled out. A cluster of highly shared sequence variants was judged likely to represent a technical artifact of the sequencing pipeline. It was suggested by the authors that the approach could potentially be generalized to other disease states and immunological phenotypes. The cohort was sequenced for TCR beta chains only, and without alpha or paired-chain data the features that could be detected were limited. A later genetic analysis associated a missense DCLRE1C variant with V-gene and J-gene trimming of TCR beta chains, and an independent cohort replicated the association. In vitro tests confirmed that a few of the cytomegalovirus-associated TCR beta chains recognize cytomegalovirus antigens. In a later analysis, about 17,000 TCR beta sequences were associated with specific HLA alleles at a false discovery rate of 0.05. Some IMGT-functional V segments, including TRBV6-2 and TRBV6-3, could not be told apart with the 87-base-pair reads, so those segments were excluded. The presence/absence analyses assumed that sequencing depth was roughly uniform across donors, and that assumption may not be true. Because counts were too low, seventeen rarely observed V segments, including chromosome 9 orphons, were excluded from the earlier analysis of around 590 of the donors. In a later analysis, the rate of TCR association differed among HLA loci, with DRB1 alleles having the most associated TCRs and HLA-C alleles having the fewest. An earlier analysis of roughly 570 of the donors showed that most TCR beta V segments appeared in productive rearrangements either about 90% or about 30% of the time, which broadly matched IMGT annotations. A further reported finding was that TCR beta sequences accurately predicted the HLA-A and HLA-B alleles for most subjects in the first cohort. A later analysis found that most CMV-associated TCR beta chains appeared HLA-restricted, with HLA associations seemingly driven largely by CMV exposure. Most TCR sequences were observed very rarely across donors, whereas some public TCRs were present in many individuals. Several of the top co-occurrence clusters appeared to be linked to parvovirus B19, influenza, CMV and Epstein-Barr virus, according to a later analysis. Because some donors lacked HLA typing at each locus, the association tests relied only on the typed subset. According to a later genetic analysis, donors in an Asian-associated ancestry cluster had fewer N-insertions in productive TCRs than the approximately 700-donor mean. For the cohort, immune exposure information was limited to CMV serostatus. The classifier was reported to diagnose cytomegalovirus status with high specificity and sensitivity in both the original cohort and the validation cohort. In the study, some 160 TCR beta chains were listed as associated with cytomegalovirus. Strong co-occurrence of HLA alleles, especially DR and DQ, made assigning TCR associations to individual alleles difficult. A later analysis found that HLA-associated TCR beta chains were more clonally expanded and had lower generation probabilities than equally common non-associated chains.

Including cysteine and phenylalanine, the CDR3 has 13 amino acids. The CDR3 DNA has 39 bases and is translated from base 1. V is cut by 2 bases and J by 4 bases, and the space between the germline ends is 8 bases. CDR1 SGHTA and CDR2 FQGNSA were looked up in the germline V gene. In total, 600 or so healthy bone marrow donors made up the cohort. Cohort members were all nominally healthy when sampled, although unrecorded immune exposures were likely present. The donor was CMV seropositive and belonged to the group of over 250 seropositive cohort members. A peripheral blood sample was provided by each donor, and peripheral blood mononuclear cells were used for TCR beta sequencing. The Qiagen DNeasy Blood Extraction Kit was used to extract genomic DNA from the blood cell samples. Regarding this clone: Its antigen has not been determined. Base qualities are not provided; no much larger clone lies one nucleotide away.

Library preparation was by the immunoSEQ multiplex PCR assay. For the multiplex PCR, a mixture combining 60 forward primers for TCR Vbeta segments and 13 reverse primers for TCR Jbeta segments was used. The CDR3 region of rearranged TCR beta genes was amplified from genomic DNA with a multiplex PCR assay. The amplified TCR beta libraries were sequenced on the Illumina HiSeq System as 87-base-pair reads. Under the source paper's analysis protocol: A later analysis tallied 75 million to 85 million unique TCR beta chains across the 700 or so repertoires, and about 10 million of those chains were shared by two or more donors. Raw reads were error-corrected and collapsed into unique sequences by a nearest-neighbor algorithm in which closely related sequences were merged to remove PCR and sequencing errors. To assign V, D and J gene segments, CDR3 sequences were aligned to IMGT reference sequences. For a sequence to be retained, a match of at least six nucleotides was required to both a V gene segment and a J gene segment. Rearrangements were classified as productive when the CDR3 lacked stop codons and remained in frame with V and J, and all other rearrangements were classified as non-productive. CDR3 was defined according to IMGT convention as the region running from the second conserved V-encoded cysteine to the conserved J-encoded phenylalanine. Sequences without an unambiguous match to a single V gene segment were excluded from the earlier analysis of about 600 of the donors. An earlier analysis of just under 600 of the donors called V segments functional above 56.7% productive rearrangements and segregating when the between-donor standard deviation exceeded 5%. A statistical classification framework was built to diagnose cytomegalovirus status from the catalog of TCR beta chain sequences. V and J gene assignment, in a later analysis, came from comparing TCR nucleotide sequences with IMGT/GENE-DB human TR gene sequences. In a later analysis, CDR3 sequences and most-parsimonious VDJ recombination scenarios were assigned using the TCRdist pipeline. In a later analysis, every TCR beta chain was defined by the combination of its CDR3 amino acid sequence and its V-gene family, and reads without a unique V-gene family were dropped. A later analysis removed 450 to 600 highly shared, low-generation-probability nucleotide sequences to deal with suspected cross-contamination and a sequencing artifact. For each public chain, a later analysis derived a clonal expansion index from normalized ranks of inferred template counts within each repertoire. In a later analysis, generation probabilities were computed with a VDJ recombination model fitted to out-of-frame rearrangements, and the resulting probabilities were checked against IGoR. In a later analysis, hypergeometric tests were used to score TCR-TCR, TCR-HLA and TCR-CMV co-occurrence, with a repertoire-size bias correction applied to TCR pairs. False discovery rates were estimated in a later analysis by permuting HLA or CMV assignments 20 times. In a later analysis, co-occurring TCRs were grouped using DBSCAN, with TCRdist sequence similarity added in when clustering inside HLA-allele-positive subsets. Co-occurrence clustering excluded repertoires with fewer than 30,000 or more than 120,000 public chains, plus five with anomalous nucleotide sharing. Here the immuneACCESS table is served through TCRdb, limited to in-frame sequences with V and J called. Missing clones are a known gap in these copies; in checked studies unresolved V genes cover under half, and the rest lacks a known reason. Clonal size and the V and J genes are those of that table, whereas D and trimming came from the DNA. The sample contains 100,000 to 150,000 clones, under 90% of them found a single time. The ten largest clones take up about 3.5% of the sample.

The chain is assembled from TRBV7-2 and TRBJ1-1; no D gene call is confident. Sequencing input: PBMCs. The sequence was obtained from a woman aged 40-49 years in good health and CMV-seropositive. The DNA sequence is TGTGCCAGCAGCTTATGGAGGAGCACTGAAGCTTTCTTT. Its coded protein is CASSLWRSTEAFF.